This entry lists 20 T cell receptor beta chains sequenced from one sample in a study of T cell responses to AZD1222 COVID-19 vaccine. The data were produced by immunoSEQ multiplex PCR, yet TCRdb's version contains in-frame clones alone and is incomplete. This sample yields about 200,000 clones, of which approximately 90% are seen a single time; nearly 3.5% belongs to the top ten. The material sequenced was peripheral blood, taken 28 days after the second AZD1222 dose. Receptors originate from an adult who received the AZD1222 COVID-19 vaccine.

The J gene is TRBJ1-1, the V gene TRBV10-3, with D hard to call. Trimming pared 10 bases from V and 5 bases from J, leaving 14 bases between. The germline CDR1 and CDR2 sequences are ENHRY and SYGVKD. The CDR3 totals 12 residues. The CDR3 bases are TGTGCCACCTCACAGCCCCCGACTGAAGCTTTCTTT. Translation gives CATSQPPTEAFF.

J is TRBJ1-5 and V is TRBV5-1; the match to TRBD1 covers 7 bases. V shed 5 bases, J shed 5 bases, and the junction held 7 bases outside the gene matches. The CDR3 spans 14 residues. Looked up from germline, CDR1 is SGHRS and CDR2 is YFSETQ. The CDR3 sequence: CASRPNRGDQPQHF. The CDR3 bases are TGCGCCAGCAGACCGAACAGGGGCGATCAGCCCCAGCATTTT.

As DNA, the CDR3 is TGTGCCAGCAGTCCCCCCGGGACAGCGAATCAGCCCCAGCATTTT. It specifies CASSPPGTANQPQHF. The chain carries TRBV28 and TRBJ1-5, with TRBD1 matching 7 bases. Looked up from germline, CDR1 is MDHEN and CDR2 is SYDVKM. With 5 bases clipped from V and 4 bases from J, the junction kept 8 bases outside the gene matches. This CDR3 is 15 amino acids long.

V gene TRBV2 combines with J gene TRBJ2-7; 7 bases match TRBD2. Per germline, CDR1 SNHLY and CDR2 FYNNEI. This CDR3 has 13 residues. V lost 5 bases to trimming and J lost 0 bases; unmatched junction nucleotides: 1. This CDR3 is CASSSGASYEQYF. The CDR3 DNA is TGTGCCAGCAGTAGCGGGGCCTCCTACGAGCAGTACTTC.

V usage is TRBV6-5 and J usage is TRBJ1-5; D may be TRBD1 (6 bases). CDR3 length: 14 residues. Looked up from germline, CDR1 is MNHEY and CDR2 is SVGAGI. Trimming shortened V by 6 bases and J by 2 bases, and 11 bases separated the two germline ends. CDR3 in amino acids: CASRLNRGNQPQHF. CDR3 bases: TGTGCCAGCAGACTGAACAGGGGCAATCAGCCCCAGCATTTT.

The chain joins TRBV4-1 to TRBJ1-2, with a tentative D call TRBD1 (5 bases). Deletions cut 5 bases from V and 4 bases from J, with 14 bases between. The CDR3 consists of 14 residues. CDR1 MGHRA and CDR2 YSYEKL come from the germline V gene. The DNA of the CDR3 is TGCGCCAGCAGCTTCCCGACAGATTCCTATGGCTACACCTTC. It translates to CASSFPTDSYGYTF.

The chain joins TRBV12-3 or TRBV12-4 to TRBJ1-1; D is ambiguous. This CDR3 region has 11 residues. Trimming removed 5 bases at V and 5 bases at J, with 6 bases between. In DNA, the CDR3 is TGTGCCAGCAGTCGCAATACTGAAGCTTTCTTT. It encodes CASSRNTEAFF.

This clone was seen only once. CDR3 bases: TGTGCCAGCAGCCCTCTAGCGGGAGTTTCGTGGGAGACCCAGTACTTC. It encodes CASSPLAGVSWETQYF. The J gene is TRBJ2-5, the V gene TRBV6-2 or TRBV6-3; 10 nucleotides agree with TRBD2. V lost 6 bases and J lost 5; bases outside the gene matches: 12. The CDR3 length is 16 residues. Germline CDR1 reads MNHEY; CDR2 reads SVGEGT.

The rearrangement joins TRBV7-9 to TRBJ1-2, with D unclear. The CDR3 contains 15 residues. Germline loops: CDR1 SEHNR, CDR2 FQNEAQ (reference sequence). Trimming pared 6 bases from V and 8 bases from J, leaving 22 bases between. The CDR3: CASSEESGQLVGYTF. CDR3 DNA: TGTGCCAGCAGTGAAGAGAGCGGCCAGCTCGTCGGCTACACCTTC.

The chain carries TRBV19 and TRBJ2-2; TRBD1 is a possible D gene (5 bases). V lost 0 bases and J 4 bases, leaving 6 bases between the germline ends. Germline V gene lookup returns CDR1 LNHDA and CDR2 SQIVND (reference sequence). This CDR3 region has 14 residues. In DNA, the CDR3 is TGTGCCAGTAGTATAGAAAGGGGCACCGGGGAGCTGTTTTTT. Amino acid sequence: CASSIERGTGELFF.

This clone was counted between two and nine times. The gene calls are TRBV9 and TRBJ2-3; TRBD2 agrees at 10 bases. The CDR3 length is 15 residues. Germline V lookup: CDR1 SGDLS, CDR2 YYNGEE. V was pared by 4 bases and J by 2 bases, with 4 bases of the junction left unmatched. The CDR3 loop is CASSFSGRATDTQYF. The DNA for the CDR3 is TGTGCCAGCAGCTTCAGCGGGAGGGCCACAGATACGCAGTATTTT.

This clone was found once. This rearrangement joins TRBV3-1 (or the pseudogene TRBV3-2) to TRBJ1-6; 7 bases are a match to TRBD1. Looked up from germline, CDR1 is LGHDT and CDR2 is YNNKEL (reference sequence). V was clipped by 3 bases and J by 10 bases; unmatched bases: 6. This CDR3 is built from 14 residues. CDR3 bases: TGTGCCAGCAGCCATCCAGGGGGGGACTCACCCCTCCACTTT. It is translated as CASSHPGGDSPLHF.

This clone has a handful of counts. J is TRBJ1-4 and V is TRBV4-2, with 10 bases fitting TRBD1. In germline, CDR1 is LGHNA, CDR2 YNFKEQ. With 8 bases clipped from V and 8 bases from J, the junction kept 8 bases outside the gene matches. The CDR3 contains 14 residues. This CDR3 reads CASRDRGDTEKLFF. The DNA of the CDR3 is TGTGCCAGCCGGGACAGGGGCGATACGGAAAAACTGTTTTTT.

The chain has TRBV5-5 and TRBJ2-7, with D perhaps matching TRBD2 (5 bases). CDR1 and CDR2 (germline): SGHKS, YYEKEE (reference sequence). The CDR3 runs to 13 residues. Between the trimmed V and J ends, which lost 0 bases and 5 bases, there was a span of 9 bases. The DNA of the CDR3 is TGTGCCAGCAGCTTGGGTAGCGACCACGAGCAGTACTTC. It specifies CASSLGSDHEQYF.

This chain joins TRBV9 and TRBJ2-1; D unresolved. V shed 0 bases and J shed 0 bases, with 10 bases lying between them. The CDR3 is made up of 16 amino acids. Germline values: CDR1 SGDLS, CDR2 YYNGEE. The CDR3 loop reads CASSVEIHPSYNEQFF. In nucleotides, the CDR3 is TGTGCCAGCAGCGTAGAGATCCATCCCTCCTACAATGAGCAGTTCTTC.

This clone was counted a single time. The chain links TRBV7-9 to TRBJ1-4; TRBD1 agrees at 7 bases. The CDR3 runs to 16 residues. Germline V lookup: CDR1 SEHNR, CDR2 FQNEAQ (reference sequence). The J segment lost 8 bases and the V segment lost 1 base, leaving 10 bases of the junction unmatched. The CDR3 region is CASSLELDRKGEKLFF. CDR3 in DNA: TGTGCCAGCAGCTTAGAGTTGGACAGGAAAGGCGAAAAACTGTTTTTT.

The CDR3 is CASSSGQYNEQFF. CDR3 coding DNA: TGTGCCAGCAGCTCAGGACAGTACAATGAGCAGTTCTTC. This sequence joins TRBV7-9 and TRBJ2-1; D may be TRBD1 (6 bases). Per the germline V gene, CDR1 is SEHNR and CDR2 is FQNEAQ (reference sequence). This CDR3 has 13 amino acids. Trimming removed 4 bases at V and 4 bases at J, with 8 bases between. Combining the CDR3 with reference TRBV7-9 and TRBJ2-1 gives the whole variable domain DTGVSQNPRHKITKRGQNVTFRCDPISEHNRLYWYRQTLGQGPEFLTYFQNEAQLEKSRLLSDRFSAERPKGSFSTLEIQRTEQGDSAMYLCASSSGQYNEQFFGPGTRLTVL.

This clone appeared many times. The CDR3 DNA reads as TGTGCCAGCATTGAGGTAACCGGAAACACCATATATTTT. This translates into CASIEVTGNTIYF. The chain is built from TRBV28 and TRBJ1-3, with D unresolved. Germline-derived CDR1 and CDR2 are MDHEN and SYDVKM. The CDR3 consists of 13 residues. V lost 7 bases, J lost 4 bases, and 11 bases lay in between.

This clone was seen a handful of times. This chain joins TRBV5-1 and TRBJ1-1, with D possibly being TRBD1 (6 bases). Germline V gene lookup returns CDR1 SGHRS and CDR2 YFSETQ. Trimming removed 0 bases at V and 4 bases at J, with 13 bases between. This CDR3 has 15 residues. The CDR3 DNA reads as TGCGCCAGCAGCTTGGAACAGGGTAGGGGCACTGAAGCTTTCTTT. The encoded protein is CASSLEQGRGTEAFF.

The V and J genes are TRBV30 and TRBJ2-1, with 8 positions matching TRBD2. CDR1 and CDR2 from the germline V gene are GTSNPN and SVGIG (reference sequence). Trimming cost V 3 bases and J 5 bases; bases outside gene matches: 3. The CDR3 runs to 13 residues. The CDR3 DNA sequence: TGTGCCTGGAGCGGGAGGGCCGACAATGAGCAGTTCTTC. It specifies CAWSGRADNEQFF.